Listed below are T cell receptor beta chains from one sample, sequenced in a study of blood T cells in healthy people across ages. Each CDR3 protein is one row after TCRdb ran MiXCR on the 5' RACE reads. The repertoire consists of 450,000 to 700,000 distinct CDR3 sequences, with 27% occurring once and the leading ten covering roughly 18%. Sequencing used blood. The receptors shown here come from a woman aged 70-85 years in good health. The CDR3 runs from the conserved cysteine through the conserved F or W. Only some rows state a clone size, as once, few, many or a class for expanded clones.

j_call clone_size v_call cdr3_aa
TRBJ2-3 few TRBV11-2 CASSLVSRVFTDTQYF
TRBJ2-3 NA TRBV12-3/TRBV12-4 CASSYRGGADTQYF
TRBJ2-7 few TRBV5-1 CASSLPQGTYEQYF
TRBJ2-1 NA TRBV18 CASSPPAVGGLRNEQFF
TRBJ2-1 NA TRBV20-1 CSARGVGLGNEQFF
TRBJ2-7 few TRBV7-2 CASSLGAGVYEQYF
TRBJ1-1 many TRBV20-1 CSAISGTNTEAFF
NA NA TRBV6-1 CASSEALGALRETQYF
TRBJ2-4 few TRBV20-1 CSAYSGGAKNIQYF
TRBJ2-2 NA TRBV29-1 CSVEDKQSAGELFF